The sequence of this TCR beta chain was determined in a study of T cell responses to AZD1222 COVID-19 vaccine. Germline CDR1 and CDR2: MRHNA and SNTAGT. V was clipped by 7 bases and J by 9 bases, with 16 bases between them. The CDR3 is 14 residues long. Of note for this clone: Its antigen is unknown.

Produced via immunoSEQ multiplex PCR; TCRdb's table is partial and in-frame only. The data show some 150,000 clones, with 85% to 95% seen just once and more than 0.7% held by the top ten. Whole-study findings and limits: Only after the peak T cell response were repertoires sampled. Among spike-specific TCRs, nearly half reportedly target unmutated variant regions. Clonal diversity was possibly underestimated; the donors were predominantly white British and more often female. Spike was spanned by vaccine-associated CD4 TCRs, which were dominant at 160-218 and 743-854.

The sample consisted of peripheral blood, taken on day 0 of MenACWY control vaccination. The chain employs TRBV6-4 and TRBJ1-6; perhaps TRBD1 as D (6 bases). The receptor was derived from an adult in good health. The CDR3 loop reads CASKETTGSSPLHF. The CDR3 DNA sequence: TGTGCCAGCAAAGAAACTACAGGGAGTTCACCCCTCCACTTT.